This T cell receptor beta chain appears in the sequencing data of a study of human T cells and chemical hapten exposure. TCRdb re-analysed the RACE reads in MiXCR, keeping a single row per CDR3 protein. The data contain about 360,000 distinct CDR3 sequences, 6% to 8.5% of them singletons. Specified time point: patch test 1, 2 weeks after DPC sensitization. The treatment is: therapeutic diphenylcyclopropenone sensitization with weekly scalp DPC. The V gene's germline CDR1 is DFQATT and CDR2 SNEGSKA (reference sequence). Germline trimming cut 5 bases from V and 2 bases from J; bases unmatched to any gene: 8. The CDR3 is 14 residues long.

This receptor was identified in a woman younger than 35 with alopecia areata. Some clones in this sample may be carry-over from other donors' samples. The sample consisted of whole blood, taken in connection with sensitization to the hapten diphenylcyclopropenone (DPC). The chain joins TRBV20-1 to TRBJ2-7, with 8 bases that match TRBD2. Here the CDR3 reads CSAPLAGDTYEQYF. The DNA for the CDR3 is TGCAGTGCTCCGCTAGCGGGTGATACCTACGAGCAGTACTTC.